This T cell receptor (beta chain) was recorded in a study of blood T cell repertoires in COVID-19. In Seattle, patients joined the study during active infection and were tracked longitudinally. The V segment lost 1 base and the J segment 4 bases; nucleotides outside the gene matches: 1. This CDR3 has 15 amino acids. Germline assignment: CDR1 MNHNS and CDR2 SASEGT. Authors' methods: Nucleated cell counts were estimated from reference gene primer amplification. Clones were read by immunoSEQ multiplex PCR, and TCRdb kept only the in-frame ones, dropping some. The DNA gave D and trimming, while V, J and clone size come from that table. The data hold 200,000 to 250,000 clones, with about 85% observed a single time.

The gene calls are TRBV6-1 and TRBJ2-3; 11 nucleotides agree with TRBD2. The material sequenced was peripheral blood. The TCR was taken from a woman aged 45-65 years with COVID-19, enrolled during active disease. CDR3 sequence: CASSEDSGGADTQYF. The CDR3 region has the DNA TGTGCCAGCAGTGAAGATAGCGGGGGGGCAGATACGCAGTATTTT.